Listed here are 19 T cell receptor beta chains from one sample, sequenced in a study of T cells in women clearing cervical HPV infection. Generated by immunoSEQ multiplex PCR, the TCRdb table keeps only in-frame clones and is missing some. This repertoire includes roughly 30,000 clones. The sample taken for sequencing was blood buffy coat. The receptor set was obtained from a woman aged 18 to 75 with a cervical HPV16 infection that either progressed to CIN3+ or cleared (not recorded which).

A remark on this clone: A read error may produce the germline difference seen at one junction end. The DNA ends 3 residues before the CDR3 does, and the rest of the CDR3 is filled in from the germline J gene. The genes are TRBV7-7 and TRBJ2-3, with 8 bases fitting TRBD1. Per germline, CDR1 SSHAT and CDR2 FNYEAQ (reference sequence). The CDR3 totals 15 residues. The CDR3 bases that were read are TGTGCTAGCAGCCCCGGGACAGGTGGGACAGATACG. It codes for CASSPGTGGTDT. The full-length CDR3 reads as CASSPGTGGTDTQYF.

Details on this clone: The read halts 3 residues ahead of the CDR3 end, with the missing end drawn from the germline J gene. The genes are TRBV18 and TRBJ1-5; a possible D gene is TRBD1 (5 bases). Germline V lookup: CDR1 KGHSH, CDR2 LQKENI. Trimming removed 5 bases from V and 3 bases from J, with 11 bases in between. This CDR3 is 14 amino acids long. CDR3 bases read: TGTGCCAGCTCATCGGGCGGACACAATCAGCCC. This gives the protein CASSSGGHNQP. The complete CDR3 sequence is CASSSGGHNQPQHF.

A remark on this clone: The read halts 3 residues ahead of the CDR3 end, with the missing end drawn from the germline J gene. The V gene is TRBV7-3, the J gene TRBJ1-1, with TRBD1 as a possible D gene (6 bases). V was trimmed by 0 bases and J by 4 bases, leaving 12 bases between them. Per the germline V gene, CDR1 is SGHTA and CDR2 is FQGTGA. There are 15 residues in the CDR3. This CDR3 is CASSLTGSGATEAFF. The covered CDR3 bases are TGTGCCAGCAGCTTAACAGGGTCAGGGGCCACTGAA.

Worth noting for this clone: The CDR3 extends 3 residues past the end of the read, so its final part is completed from the germline J gene. The chain links TRBV20-1 to TRBJ2-1, with D perhaps matching TRBD2 (5 bases). This CDR3 contains 14 residues. Germline CDR1 and CDR2: DFQATT and SNEGSKA (reference sequence). With 5 bases removed from V and 4 bases from J, the gap between germline ends came to 15 bases. CDR3 bases read: TGCAGTGCTCCCATTAGCGTCCGGTACAATGAG. This gives the protein CSAPISVRYNE. The entire CDR3 protein is CSAPISVRYNEQFF.

The CDR3 spells CASSEPYGRGAPYDYTF. Incomplete CDR3 DNA: TGTGCCAGCAGTGAACCATATGGGCGGGGGGCCCCCTACGAC. The rearrangement uses TRBV6-1 and TRBJ1-2; D possibly corresponds to TRBD1 (6 bases). The CDR3 end is not reached by the read, which stops 3 residues before it; the germline J gene fills it in. Germline CDR1 MNHNS, CDR2 SASEGT. This CDR3 contains 17 residues.

Details on this clone: The CDR3 extends 3 residues past the end of the read, so its final part is completed from the germline J gene. The gene calls are TRBV29-1 and TRBJ1-2, with unresolved D. CDR3 length: 10 residues. Trimming left V 7 bases short and J 3 bases short, with 6 bases between. Per germline, CDR1 SQVTM and CDR2 ANQGSEA. The CDR3 here is CSALHYGYTF. Incomplete CDR3 DNA: TGCAGCGCCCTACACTATGGC.

The CDR3 spells CASGLAGDSYDYTF. CDR3 DNA, as far as it was read: TGTGCCAGCGGTCTAGCGGGAGATTCCTACGAC. The chain employs TRBV7-9 and TRBJ1-2, with no clear D. The read ends 3 residues before the CDR3 terminus; that terminus is restored from the germline J gene. From germline, CDR1 is SEHNR and CDR2 FQNEAQ (reference sequence). CDR3 length: 14 amino acids.

A word on this clone: Read sequence stops 3 residues before the CDR3 end, and the germline J gene provides the missing end. The chain uses TRBV2 and TRBJ2-5, with a possible D match to TRBD1 (6 bases). The CDR3 spans 14 residues. Between the trimmed V and J ends, which lost 5 bases and 3 bases, there was a span of 13 bases. Germline CDR1 and CDR2: SNHLY and FYNNEI. This CDR3 reads CASSITGSKETQYF. CDR3 bases read: TGTGCCAGCAGTATTACAGGGTCCAAAGAGACC.

Note on this clone: The read ends 3 residues early relative to the CDR3; the germline J gene fills the gap. The genes are TRBV5-1 and TRBJ1-1, with a tentative D call TRBD1 (5 bases). Between the trimmed V and J ends, which lost 4 bases and 0 bases, there was a span of 13 bases. The germline V gene has CDR1 SGHRS and CDR2 YFSETQ. The CDR3 runs 15 residues. Here the CDR3 reads CASSRQGDMNTEAFF. The sequenced part of the CDR3 DNA is TGCGCCAGCAGCAGGCAGGGCGATATGAACACTGAA.

Turning to this clone: The read finishes 3 residues shy of the CDR3 end, and the germline J gene is used to complete it. This sequence joins TRBV18 and TRBJ1-2; tentative D call: TRBD1 (6 bases). Per germline, CDR1 KGHSH and CDR2 LQKENI. The V gene lost 3 bases and the J gene lost 4 bases, with 15 bases spanning the gap. The CDR3 spans 15 residues. CDR3 DNA (partial): TGTGCCAGCTCACCTGGGACCGGGGGGCTCTATGGC. This encodes CASSPGTGGLYG. The whole CDR3 reads CASSPGTGGLYGYTF.

The CDR3 loop reads CASSPSRGFETQYF. The sequenced part of the CDR3 DNA is TGTGCCAGCAGCCCCTCTCGGGGTTTCGAGACC. The chain links TRBV7-2 to TRBJ2-5; D possibly corresponds to TRBD2 (5 bases). The read finishes 3 residues shy of the CDR3 end, and the germline J gene is used to complete it. Germline CDR1 reads SGHTA; CDR2 reads FQGNSA. The CDR3 totals 14 residues. Trimming shortened V by 5 bases and J by 5 bases, and 15 bases separated the two germline ends.

As for this clone: The read falls 3 residues short of the CDR3 end, and the missing part is taken from the germline J gene. This sequence joins TRBV7-8 and TRBJ1-2; 11 nucleotides align to TRBD1. V lost 2 bases and J lost 4; bases outside the gene matches: 12. Germline values: CDR1 SGHVS, CDR2 FQNEAQ. The CDR3 contains 18 residues. This CDR3 is CASSLSLTPGQGGYGYTF. CDR3 DNA, as far as it was read: TGTGCCAGCAGCTTATCCCTAACACCGGGACAGGGGGGCTATGGC.

Partial CDR3 DNA: TGCAGTGCTAGCGCAGAGATCCAAGAGACC. It is translated as CSASAEIQET. The full CDR3 is CSASAEIQETQYF. The genes are TRBV20-1 and TRBJ2-5, with unresolved D. The read terminates 3 residues ahead of where the CDR3 ends, so the germline J gene completes it. The CDR3 runs to 13 residues. V was cut by 3 bases and J by 1 base, with 9 bases left in between. Germline V gene lookup returns CDR1 DFQATT and CDR2 SNEGSKA (reference sequence).

In the case of this clone: The read comes to an end 3 residues before the CDR3 does, leaving the germline J gene to fill in the end. The rearrangement links TRBV6-2 or TRBV6-3 to TRBJ2-2, with a weak D call TRBD2 (5 bases). This CDR3 is 16 amino acids long. V lost 6 bases and J lost 4, with 18 bases in between. The germline CDR1 and CDR2 sequences are MNHEY and SVGEGT. The sequenced CDR3 bases are TGTGCCAGCAGGAAGGCGGAGGCCCATAGCACCGGGGAG. It codes for CASRKAEAHSTGE. In full, the CDR3 is CASRKAEAHSTGELFF.

On this clone itself: The DNA ends 3 residues before the CDR3 does, and the rest of the CDR3 is filled in from the germline J gene. The chain recombines TRBV14 with TRBJ1-4; D possibly corresponds to TRBD1 (5 bases). Germline assignment: CDR1 SGHDN and CDR2 FVKESK. This CDR3 spans 14 amino acids. The chain's CDR3 is CASSRFSGANVLFF. The sequenced part of the CDR3 DNA is TGTGCCAGCAGCCGCTTCTCTGGGGCCAACGTA. The whole variable domain, remainder taken from reference TRBV14 and TRBJ1-4, is EAGVTQFPSHSVIEKGQTVTLRCDPISGHDNLYWYRRVMGKEIKFLLHFVKESKQDESGMPNNRFLAERTGGTYSTLKVQPAELEDSGVYFCASSRFSGANVLFFGSGTQLSVL.

To note about this clone: Read sequence stops 3 residues before the CDR3 end, and the germline J gene provides the missing end. This chain joins TRBV20-1 and TRBJ2-3; TRBD2 matches 9 bases. The CDR3 covers 13 residues. The germline gives CDR1 DFQATT, CDR2 SNEGSKA (reference sequence). The CDR3 reads CSAIGLALETQYF. Partial CDR3 DNA: TGCAGTGCCATTGGACTAGCGTTAGAGACG.

As concerns this clone: Coverage ceases 3 residues before the CDR3 finishes, and the germline J gene fills in the end. The chain uses TRBV10-1 and TRBJ1-2; 8 bases match TRBD1. The V segment lost 7 bases and the J segment 2 bases; nucleotides outside the gene matches: 9. From germline, CDR1 is WNHNN and CDR2 SYGVQD (reference sequence). The CDR3 totals 15 residues. The DNA read from the CDR3 is TGCGCCAGCATTACCCAGGACAGGGAAAACTATGGC. Translation gives CASITQDRENYG. The entire CDR3 protein reads CASITQDRENYGYTF.

CDR3 DNA, as far as it was read: TGTGCCAGTACACGGGACTTTTACTACAATGAG. As protein: CASTRDFYYNE. The full-length CDR3 reads as CASTRDFYYNEQFF. The chain uses TRBV19 and TRBJ2-1, with TRBD2 as a possible D gene (6 bases). The read terminates 3 residues ahead of where the CDR3 ends, so the germline J gene completes it. CDR1 and CDR2 from the germline V gene are LNHDA and SQIVND (reference sequence). Trimming left V 7 bases short and J 3 bases short, with 13 bases between. The CDR3 covers 14 residues.

As concerns this clone: The CDR3 end lies 3 residues beyond the end of the read and is filled in from the germline J gene. The chain recombines TRBV5-1 with TRBJ2-3; TRBD2 aligns across 11 bases. The CDR3 spans 16 residues. Germline assignment: CDR1 SGHRS and CDR2 YFSETQ. CDR3 DNA, as far as it was read: TGCGCCAGCAGCCGTACTCTAGCGGGGGGCTTAGAGACG. Translating it yields CASSRTLAGGLET. The whole CDR3 is CASSRTLAGGLETQYF.